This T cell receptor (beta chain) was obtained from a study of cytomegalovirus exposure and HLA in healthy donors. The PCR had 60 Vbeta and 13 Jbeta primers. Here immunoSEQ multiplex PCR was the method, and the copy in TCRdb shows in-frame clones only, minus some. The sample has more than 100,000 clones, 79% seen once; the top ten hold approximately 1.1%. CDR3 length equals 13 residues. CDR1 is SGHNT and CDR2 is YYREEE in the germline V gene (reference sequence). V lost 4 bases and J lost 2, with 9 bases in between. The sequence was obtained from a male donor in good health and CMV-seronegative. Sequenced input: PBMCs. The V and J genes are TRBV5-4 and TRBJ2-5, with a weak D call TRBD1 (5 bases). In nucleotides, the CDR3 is TGTGCCAGCAGCGTCCAGGGTCAAGAGACCCAGTACTTC. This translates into CASSVQGQETQYF.